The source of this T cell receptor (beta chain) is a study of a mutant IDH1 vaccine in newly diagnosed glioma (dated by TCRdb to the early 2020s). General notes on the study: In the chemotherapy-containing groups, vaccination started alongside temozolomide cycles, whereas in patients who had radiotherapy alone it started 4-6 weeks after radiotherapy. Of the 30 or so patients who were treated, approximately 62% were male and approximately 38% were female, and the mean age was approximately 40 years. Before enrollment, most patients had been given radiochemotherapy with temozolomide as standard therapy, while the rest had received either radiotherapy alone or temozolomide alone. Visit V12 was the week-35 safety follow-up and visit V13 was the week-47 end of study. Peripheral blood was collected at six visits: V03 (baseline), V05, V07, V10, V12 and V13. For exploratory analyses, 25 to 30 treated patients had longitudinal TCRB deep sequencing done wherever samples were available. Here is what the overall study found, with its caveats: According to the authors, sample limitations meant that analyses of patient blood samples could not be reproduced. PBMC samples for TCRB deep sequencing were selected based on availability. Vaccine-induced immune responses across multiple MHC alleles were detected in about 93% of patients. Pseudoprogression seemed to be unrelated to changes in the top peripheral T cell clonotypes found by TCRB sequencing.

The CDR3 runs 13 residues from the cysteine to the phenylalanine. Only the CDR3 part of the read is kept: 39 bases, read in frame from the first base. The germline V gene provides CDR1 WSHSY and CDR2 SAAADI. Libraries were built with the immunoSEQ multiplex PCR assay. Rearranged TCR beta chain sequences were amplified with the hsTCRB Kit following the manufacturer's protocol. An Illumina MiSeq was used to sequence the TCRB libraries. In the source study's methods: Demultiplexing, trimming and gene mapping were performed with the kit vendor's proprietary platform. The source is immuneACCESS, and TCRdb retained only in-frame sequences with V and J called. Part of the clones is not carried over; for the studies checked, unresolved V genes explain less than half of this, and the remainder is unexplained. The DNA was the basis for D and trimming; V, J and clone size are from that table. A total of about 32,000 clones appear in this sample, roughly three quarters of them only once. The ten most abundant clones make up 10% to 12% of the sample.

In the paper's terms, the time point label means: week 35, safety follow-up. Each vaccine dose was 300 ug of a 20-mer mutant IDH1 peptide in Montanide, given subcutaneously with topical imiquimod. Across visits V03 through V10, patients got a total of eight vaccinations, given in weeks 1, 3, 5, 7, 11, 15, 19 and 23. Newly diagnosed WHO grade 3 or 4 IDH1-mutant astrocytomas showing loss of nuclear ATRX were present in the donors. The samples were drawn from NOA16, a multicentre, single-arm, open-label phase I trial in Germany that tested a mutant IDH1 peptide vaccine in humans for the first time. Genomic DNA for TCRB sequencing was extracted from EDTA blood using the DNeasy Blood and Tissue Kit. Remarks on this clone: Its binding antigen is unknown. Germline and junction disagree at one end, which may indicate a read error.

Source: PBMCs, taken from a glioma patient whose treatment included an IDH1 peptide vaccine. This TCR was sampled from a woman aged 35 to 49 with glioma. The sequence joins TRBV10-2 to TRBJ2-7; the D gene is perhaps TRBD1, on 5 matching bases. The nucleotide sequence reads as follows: TGCGCCAGCAGGCCAGGGTCAGGCTACGGGCAGTACTTC. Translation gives CASRPGSGYGQYF.